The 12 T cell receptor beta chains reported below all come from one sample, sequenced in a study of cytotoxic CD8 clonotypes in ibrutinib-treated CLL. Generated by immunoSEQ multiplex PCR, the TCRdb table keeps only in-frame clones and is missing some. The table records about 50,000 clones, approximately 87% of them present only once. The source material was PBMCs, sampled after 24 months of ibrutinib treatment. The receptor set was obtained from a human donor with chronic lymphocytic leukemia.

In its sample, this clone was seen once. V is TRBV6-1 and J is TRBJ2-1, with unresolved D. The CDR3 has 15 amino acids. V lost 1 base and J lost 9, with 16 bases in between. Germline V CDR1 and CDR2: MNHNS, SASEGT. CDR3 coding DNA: TGTGCCAGCAGTGAAGGCGGAAATCTACGTGGTGAGCAGTTCTTC. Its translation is CASSEGGNLRGEQFF.

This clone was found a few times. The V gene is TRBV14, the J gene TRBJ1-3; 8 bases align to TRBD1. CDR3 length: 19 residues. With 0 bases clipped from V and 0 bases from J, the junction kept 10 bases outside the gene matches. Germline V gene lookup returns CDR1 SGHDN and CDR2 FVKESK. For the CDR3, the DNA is TGTGCCAGCAGCCAAGATTACAGGGGGACGGTTAGCTCTGGAAACACCATATATTTT. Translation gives CASSQDYRGTVSSGNTIYF.

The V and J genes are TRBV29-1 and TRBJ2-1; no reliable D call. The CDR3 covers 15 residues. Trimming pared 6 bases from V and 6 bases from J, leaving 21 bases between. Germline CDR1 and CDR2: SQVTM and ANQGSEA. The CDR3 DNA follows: TGCAGCGTCCCGGACCCCTCGCATATCGTCAATGAGCAGTTCTTC. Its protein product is CSVPDPSHIVNEQFF.

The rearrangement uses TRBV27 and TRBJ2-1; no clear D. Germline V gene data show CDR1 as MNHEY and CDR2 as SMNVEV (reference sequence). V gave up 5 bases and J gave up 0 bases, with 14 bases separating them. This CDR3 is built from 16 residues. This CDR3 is CASSPPAPRSYNEQFF. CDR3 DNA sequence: TGTGCCAGCAGTCCCCCGGCCCCCCGCTCCTACAATGAGCAGTTCTTC.

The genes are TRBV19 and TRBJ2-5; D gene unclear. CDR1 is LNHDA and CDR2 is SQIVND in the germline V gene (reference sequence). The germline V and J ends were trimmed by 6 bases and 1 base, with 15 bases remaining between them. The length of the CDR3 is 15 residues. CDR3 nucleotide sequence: TGTGCCAGTAGCAACGGCTACCGATCCCAAGAGACCCAGTACTTC. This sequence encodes CASSNGYRSQETQYF.

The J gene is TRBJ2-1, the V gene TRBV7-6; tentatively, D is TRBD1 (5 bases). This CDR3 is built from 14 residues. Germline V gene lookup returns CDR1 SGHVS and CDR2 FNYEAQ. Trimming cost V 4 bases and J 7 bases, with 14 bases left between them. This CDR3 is CASSYGPGQNEQFF. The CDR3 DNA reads TGTGCCAGCAGCTACGGGCCAGGGCAGAATGAGCAGTTCTTC.

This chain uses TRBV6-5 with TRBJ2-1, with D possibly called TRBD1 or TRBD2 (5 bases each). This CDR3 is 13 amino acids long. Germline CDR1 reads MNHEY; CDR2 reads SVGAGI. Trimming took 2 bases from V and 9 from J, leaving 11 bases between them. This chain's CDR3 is CASSYVGAAEQFF. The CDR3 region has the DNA TGTGCCAGCAGTTACGTCGGGGCAGCTGAGCAGTTCTTC.

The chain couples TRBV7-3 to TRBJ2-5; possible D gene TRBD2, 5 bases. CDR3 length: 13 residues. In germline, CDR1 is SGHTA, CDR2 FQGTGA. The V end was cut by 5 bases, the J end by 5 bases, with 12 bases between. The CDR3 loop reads CASSARRGETQYF. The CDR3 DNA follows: TGTGCCAGCAGCGCGCGCCGCGGGGAGACCCAGTACTTC.

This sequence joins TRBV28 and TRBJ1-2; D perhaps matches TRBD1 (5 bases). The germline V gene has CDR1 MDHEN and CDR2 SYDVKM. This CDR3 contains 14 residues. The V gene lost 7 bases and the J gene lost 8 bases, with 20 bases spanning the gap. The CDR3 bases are TGTGCCAGCACCCCCCGTGGGGGTATACGGGGCTACACCTTC. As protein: CASTPRGGIRGYTF.

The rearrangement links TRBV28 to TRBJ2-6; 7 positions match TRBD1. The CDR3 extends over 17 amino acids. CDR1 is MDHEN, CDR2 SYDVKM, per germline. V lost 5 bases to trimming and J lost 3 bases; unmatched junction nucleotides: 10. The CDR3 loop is CASSIRQGLIGANVLTF. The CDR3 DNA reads TGTGCCAGCAGTATCCGACAGGGTCTCATTGGGGCCAACGTCCTGACTTTC. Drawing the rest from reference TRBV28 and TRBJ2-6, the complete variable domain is DVKVTQSSRYLVKRTGEKVFLECVQDMDHENMFWYRQDPGLGLRLIYFSYDVKMKEKGDIPEGYSVSREKKERFSLILESASTNQTSMYLCASSIRQGLIGANVLTFGAGSRLTVL.

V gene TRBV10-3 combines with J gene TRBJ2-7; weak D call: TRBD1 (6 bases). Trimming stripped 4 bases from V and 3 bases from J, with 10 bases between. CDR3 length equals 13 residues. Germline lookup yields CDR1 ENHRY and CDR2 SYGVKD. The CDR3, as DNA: TGTGCCATCAGTGCTGCGACAGGCTACGAGCAGTACTTC. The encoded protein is CAISAATGYEQYF.

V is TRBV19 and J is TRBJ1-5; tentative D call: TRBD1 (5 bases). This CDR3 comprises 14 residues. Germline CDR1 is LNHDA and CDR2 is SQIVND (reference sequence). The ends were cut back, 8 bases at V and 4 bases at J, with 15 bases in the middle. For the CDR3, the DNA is TGTGCCAGTGCAGGCCCAGGGATTAATCAGCCCCAGCATTTT. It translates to CASAGPGINQPQHF.